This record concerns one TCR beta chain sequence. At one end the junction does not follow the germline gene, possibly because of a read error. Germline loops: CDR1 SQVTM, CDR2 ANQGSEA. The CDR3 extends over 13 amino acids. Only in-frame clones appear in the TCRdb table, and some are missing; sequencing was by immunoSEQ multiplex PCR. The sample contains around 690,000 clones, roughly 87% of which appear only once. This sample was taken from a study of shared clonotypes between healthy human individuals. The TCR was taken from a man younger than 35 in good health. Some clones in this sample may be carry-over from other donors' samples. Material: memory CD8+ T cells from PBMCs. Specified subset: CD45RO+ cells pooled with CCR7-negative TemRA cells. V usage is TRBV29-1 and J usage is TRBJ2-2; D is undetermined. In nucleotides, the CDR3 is TGCAGCGTCGAAGGCCCGAACACCGGGGAGCTGTTTTTT. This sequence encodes CSVEGPNTGELFF.